A selection of T cell receptor beta chains follows, all from one sample in a study of PD-L1 blockade in urothelial cancer. TCRdb's copy holds only in-frame clones and misses some; the assay was immunoSEQ multiplex PCR. The sample lists roughly 130,000 clones; 70% to 85% were seen once. The sample here was PBMCs, taken around atezolizumab (anti-PD-L1) treatment. The source is a man aged 45-65 years with urothelial cancer. Both conserved end residues are part of each CDR3. The D gene is left open where the match is weak. Clone size is shown for a subset of rows, as once, few, many or a class of expanded clone.

v_gene,j_gene,abundance,d_gene,len,CDR3nt,CDR3aa
TRBV25-1,TRBJ2-1,.,TRBD2,15,TGTGCCAGCAGTTGGCTAGCGGGAGGTGGCGATGAGCAGTTCTTC,CASSWLAGGGDEQFF
TRBV11-1,TRBJ1-1,.,.,13,TGTGCCAGCACTTCTCGGGGGGCAGTTGACGCTTTCTTT,CASTSRGAVDAFF
TRBV9,TRBJ2-7,once,TRBD2,15,TGTGCCAGCAGCGCGGGACTAGCGGCGGGTTTCGCGCAGTACTTC,CASSAGLAAGFAQYF
TRBV11-2,TRBJ1-1,.,.,14,TGTGCCAGCAGCTTAAACGGGCAGGGGACTGAAGCTTTCTTT,CASSLNGQGTEAFF
TRBV27,TRBJ2-3,.,.,13,TGTGCCAGCTCGGGATTCAGCGCAGATACGCAGTATTTT,CASSGFSADTQYF
TRBV18,TRBJ2-5,.,.,12,TGTGCCAGCTCACCGCAGGGCGAGACCCAGTACTTC,CASSPQGETQYF
TRBV19,TRBJ1-5,.,TRBD1,15,TGTGCCAGTATGACGACAGGGGGCAGCAATCAGCCCCAGCATTTT,CASMTTGGSNQPQHF
TRBV2,TRBJ2-2,.,TRBD2,16,TGTGCCAGCAGAGGACTAGCGGGAGGGATCACCGGGGAGCTGTTTTTT,CASRGLAGGITGELFF
TRBV6-6,TRBJ1-2,.,.,15,TGTGCCAGCAGTACCTGGGACTCGGCTATCTATGGCTACACCTTC,CASSTWDSAIYGYTF
TRBV6-1,TRBJ2-7,.,TRBD2,15,TGTGCCAGCAGTGAGGGACTAGCGGGGACCTACGAGCAGTACTTC,CASSEGLAGTYEQYF
TRBV5-5,TRBJ1-4,.,TRBD1,18,TGTGCCAGCAGCTCCCGGGACAGGGGATTAGGAACTAATGAAAAACTGTTTTTT,CASSSRDRGLGTNEKLFF